The 23 T cell receptor beta chains reported below all come from one sample, sequenced in a study of CD8 T cells in Susac syndrome. Random hexamers were used to reverse transcribe 0.5 to 1 ug of RNA. MiXCR, run by TCRdb on the immunoSEQ multiplex PCR reads, gives a single entry per CDR3 protein. Of 180,000 or so distinct CDR3 sequences listed, around 94% are singletons. Sequencing was done on a sample of CD4+ T cells from PBMCs. Receptors were obtained from a human donor with Susac syndrome.

This chain links TRBV30 with TRBJ1-1; tentatively, D is TRBD1 (5 bases). Germline values: CDR1 GTSNPN, CDR2 SVGIG (reference sequence). V lost 0 bases and J lost 4, with 12 bases in between. CDR3 length: 14 residues. Here the CDR3 reads CAWSVGDSSTEAFF. CDR3 DNA sequence: TGTGCCTGGAGTGTGGGGGATTCAAGCACTGAAGCTTTCTTT.

The chain uses TRBV20-1 and TRBJ2-5, with D perhaps matching TRBD2 (6 bases). This CDR3 has 15 amino acids. Trimming pared 0 bases from V and 5 bases from J, leaving 16 bases between. The germline V gene has CDR1 DFQATT and CDR2 SNEGSKA (reference sequence). This CDR3 is CSARDVGGGGETQYF. The CDR3 DNA reads TGCAGTGCTAGAGATGTCGGGGGAGGAGGGGAGACCCAGTACTTC.

V usage is TRBV5-1 and J usage is TRBJ1-1; TRBD1 matches 11 bases. Germline V lookup: CDR1 SGHRS, CDR2 YFSETQ. Germline trimming cut 4 bases from V and 0 bases from J; bases unmatched to any gene: 11. The CDR3 covers 18 residues. For the CDR3, the DNA is TGCGCCAGCAGCCAGCCCCGGGACAGGGGGTCCATGAACACTGAAGCTTTCTTT. Translating gives CASSQPRDRGSMNTEAFF.

The gene calls are TRBV4-2 and TRBJ2-3, with TRBD2 matching over 12 bases. Germline V gene lookup returns CDR1 LGHNA and CDR2 YNFKEQ. This CDR3 contains 16 residues. V lost 3 bases, J lost 2 bases, and 3 bases stayed unmatched. CDR3 protein: CASSHRTSGNTDTQYF. The CDR3 DNA is TGTGCCAGCAGCCACCGGACTAGCGGGAACACAGATACGCAGTATTTT.

The V and J genes are TRBV4-1 and TRBJ1-6, with a tentative D call TRBD1 (5 bases). V lost 1 base and J lost 9, with 16 bases in between. CDR1 is MGHRA and CDR2 is YSYEKL in the germline V gene. The CDR3 sequence is 16 residues long. The CDR3 protein is CASSQGGTDFGSPLHF. CDR3 nucleotide sequence: TGCGCCAGCAGCCAAGGAGGGACCGACTTCGGTTCACCCCTCCACTTT.

This rearrangement joins TRBV28 to TRBJ1-5, with D perhaps TRBD1 (5 bases). Germline V gene lookup returns CDR1 MDHEN and CDR2 SYDVKM. V lost 6 bases and J lost 2, with 11 bases in between. The CDR3 covers 14 residues. CDR3 nucleotides: TGTGCCAGCAGCCGACCACAGGGCAATCAGCCCCAGCATTTT. Translation: CASSRPQGNQPQHF.

The rearrangement uses TRBV24-1 and TRBJ2-1, with 10 bases lining up with TRBD2. The CDR3 runs to 15 residues. The trim removed 7 bases at V and 6 bases at J, leaving 8 bases unmatched. Germline V CDR1 and CDR2: KGHDR, SFDVKD. CDR3 bases: TGTGCCACCAGCATACTAGCGGGAAACGTCAATGAGCAGTTCTTC. Its protein is CATSILAGNVNEQFF.

The chain combines TRBV11-2 with TRBJ2-1; tentatively, D is TRBD1 or TRBD2 (5 bases each). V was cut by 5 bases and J by 7 bases, with 18 bases left in between. Germline V gives CDR1 SGHAT, CDR2 FQNNGV. The CDR3 sequence is 15 residues long. CDR3 nucleotides: TGTGCCAGCAGCCGGGACCGGACGGGAAAGAATGAGCAGTTCTTC. It yields the protein CASSRDRTGKNEQFF.

The chain recombines TRBV20-1 with TRBJ2-6, with TRBD1 as a possible D gene (5 bases). CDR1 DFQATT and CDR2 SNEGSKA come from the germline V gene (reference sequence). This CDR3 region has 17 residues. V was shortened by 2 bases and J by 0 bases, with 14 bases between the two germline ends. CDR3 amino acids: CSARTRTPNSGANVLTF. CDR3 sequence (DNA): TGCAGTGCTAGAACCCGGACACCGAACTCTGGGGCCAACGTCCTGACTTTC.

The genes are TRBV20-1 and TRBJ2-1; a weak D match, TRBD2 (5 bases). CDR1 and CDR2 from the germline V gene are DFQATT and SNEGSKA (reference sequence). The CDR3 sequence is 14 residues long. V lost 3 bases and J lost 10, with 19 bases in between. CDR3 sequence: CSARDGSGEGEQFF. CDR3 nucleotides: TGCAGTGCTAGGGACGGATCAGGAGAGGGCGAGCAGTTCTTC.

The rearrangement uses TRBV30 and TRBJ2-1; D unresolved. V shed 4 bases and J shed 9 bases, with 13 bases lying between them. In germline, CDR1 is GTSNPN, CDR2 SVGIG (reference sequence). This CDR3 comprises 12 residues. The CDR3 is CAWTRSGGEQFF. CDR3 sequence (DNA): TGTGCCTGGACTAGGTCGGGCGGTGAGCAGTTCTTC.

The rearrangement links TRBV20-1 to TRBJ2-7; tentative D call: TRBD1 (6 bases). The V end was cut by 3 bases, the J end by 0 bases, with 9 bases between. The CDR3 has 13 amino acids. CDR1 is DFQATT, CDR2 SNEGSKA, per germline (reference sequence). This CDR3 reads CSASQGTSYEQYF. The DNA for the CDR3 is TGCAGTGCTAGTCAGGGGACCTCCTACGAGCAGTACTTC.

The chain links TRBV5-4 to TRBJ2-1; D perhaps matches TRBD1 (5 bases). Germline CDR1 reads SGHNT; CDR2 reads YYREEE (reference sequence). Between the trimmed V and J ends, which lost 6 bases and 10 bases, there was a span of 23 bases. This CDR3 has 15 amino acids. The CDR3 reads CASNLRSQGVREQFF. Written as DNA, the CDR3 is TGTGCCAGCAACCTCCGCAGCCAGGGTGTGAGGGAGCAGTTCTTC.

The chain is built from TRBV18 and TRBJ2-7; 11 bases line up with TRBD1. The trim removed 5 bases at V and 4 bases at J, leaving 7 bases unmatched. The CDR3 length is 15 residues. Germline CDR1 is KGHSH and CDR2 is LQKENI. The CDR3 DNA reads as TGTGCCAGCTCAAGCGGACAGGGGGCGGGGTACGAGCAGTACTTC. Translated: CASSSGQGAGYEQYF.

The chain carries TRBV20-1 and TRBJ2-3; TRBD2 matches 14 bases. V was pared by 2 bases and J by 4 bases, with 8 bases of the junction left unmatched. The CDR3 is 17 amino acids. From germline, CDR1 is DFQATT and CDR2 SNEGSKA (reference sequence). DNA for the CDR3: TGCAGTGCTAGATCCGGACTAGCGGGAGGAAGTCCAGATACGCAGTATTTT. Protein sequence: CSARSGLAGGSPDTQYF.

The chain links TRBV18 to TRBJ2-1, with D unresolved. Germline V gene lookup returns CDR1 KGHSH and CDR2 LQKENI. The CDR3 consists of 12 residues. CDR3 residues: CVSLALDNEQFF. The CDR3 DNA reads as TGTGTCTCCTTGGCGCTGGACAATGAGCAGTTCTTC.

This clonotype has just one count. The chain uses TRBV20-1 and TRBJ1-2; no clear D gene. The CDR3 is 13 residues long. The V gene lost 0 bases and the J gene lost 7 bases, with 12 bases spanning the gap. From germline, CDR1 is DFQATT and CDR2 SNEGSKA (reference sequence). The CDR3 is CSARDTRMGGYTF. The CDR3 coding sequence is TGCAGTGCTAGAGATACGAGGATGGGTGGCTACACCTTC.

The chain uses TRBV6-4 and TRBJ2-1; 7 bases align to TRBD2. This CDR3 region has 15 residues. V gave up 3 bases and J gave up 6 bases; unmatched junction bases: 8. CDR1 is MRHNA, CDR2 SNTAGT, per germline. In DNA, the CDR3 is TGTGCCAGCAGTGAGTTCCCGGGACTAAGCAATGAGCAGTTCTTC. This translates into CASSEFPGLSNEQFF.

The gene calls are TRBV4-1 and TRBJ1-1, with D tentatively TRBD1 (5 bases). Deletions cut 6 bases from V and 4 bases from J, with 24 bases between. The CDR3 extends over 17 amino acids. The germline CDR1 and CDR2 sequences are MGHRA and YSYEKL. CDR3 sequence reads: CASRNRPGQEVGTEAFF. CDR3 DNA: TGCGCCAGCAGGAACCGCCCAGGGCAAGAAGTGGGCACTGAAGCTTTCTTT.

The chain has TRBV20-1 and TRBJ2-1; 10 positions agree with TRBD2. The CDR3 has 16 amino acids. Germline V gene data show CDR1 as DFQATT and CDR2 as SNEGSKA (reference sequence). The V segment lost 3 bases and the J segment 5 bases; nucleotides outside the gene matches: 10. The CDR3 loop reads CSASISASGGHNEQFF. The CDR3 DNA reads as TGCAGTGCTAGCATCTCGGCTAGCGGGGGCCACAATGAGCAGTTCTTC.

This clonotype was seen a handful of times. The rearrangement uses TRBV6-5 and TRBJ2-3; D not resolved. Trimming took off 6 bases at V and 2 bases at J, with 6 bases between the two ends. CDR1 and CDR2 (germline): MNHEY, SVGAGI. There are 12 residues in the CDR3. CDR3 in DNA: TGTGCCAGCAGGGGATTCACAGATACGCAGTATTTT. This translates into CASRGFTDTQYF.

The chain recombines TRBV11-2 with TRBJ2-5, with TRBD2 matching over 11 bases. CDR1 and CDR2 (germline): SGHAT, FQNNGV. V lost 4 bases, J lost 5 bases, and 6 bases stayed unmatched. The CDR3 has 15 amino acids. CDR3 sequence reads: CASSSGLAGGETQYF. The CDR3 nucleotides read TGTGCCAGCAGCTCCGGACTAGCGGGCGGGGAGACCCAGTACTTC.

This chain connects TRBV19 to TRBJ1-5, with 8 positions matching TRBD1. CDR3 length: 13 amino acids. Trimming at V came to 6 bases and at J to 4 bases, leaving 2 bases not matched to a gene. Germline CDR1 and CDR2: LNHDA and SQIVND (reference sequence). The CDR3 spells CASRQGGNQPQHF. In DNA, the CDR3 is TGTGCCAGTAGACAGGGGGGGAATCAGCCCCAGCATTTT.